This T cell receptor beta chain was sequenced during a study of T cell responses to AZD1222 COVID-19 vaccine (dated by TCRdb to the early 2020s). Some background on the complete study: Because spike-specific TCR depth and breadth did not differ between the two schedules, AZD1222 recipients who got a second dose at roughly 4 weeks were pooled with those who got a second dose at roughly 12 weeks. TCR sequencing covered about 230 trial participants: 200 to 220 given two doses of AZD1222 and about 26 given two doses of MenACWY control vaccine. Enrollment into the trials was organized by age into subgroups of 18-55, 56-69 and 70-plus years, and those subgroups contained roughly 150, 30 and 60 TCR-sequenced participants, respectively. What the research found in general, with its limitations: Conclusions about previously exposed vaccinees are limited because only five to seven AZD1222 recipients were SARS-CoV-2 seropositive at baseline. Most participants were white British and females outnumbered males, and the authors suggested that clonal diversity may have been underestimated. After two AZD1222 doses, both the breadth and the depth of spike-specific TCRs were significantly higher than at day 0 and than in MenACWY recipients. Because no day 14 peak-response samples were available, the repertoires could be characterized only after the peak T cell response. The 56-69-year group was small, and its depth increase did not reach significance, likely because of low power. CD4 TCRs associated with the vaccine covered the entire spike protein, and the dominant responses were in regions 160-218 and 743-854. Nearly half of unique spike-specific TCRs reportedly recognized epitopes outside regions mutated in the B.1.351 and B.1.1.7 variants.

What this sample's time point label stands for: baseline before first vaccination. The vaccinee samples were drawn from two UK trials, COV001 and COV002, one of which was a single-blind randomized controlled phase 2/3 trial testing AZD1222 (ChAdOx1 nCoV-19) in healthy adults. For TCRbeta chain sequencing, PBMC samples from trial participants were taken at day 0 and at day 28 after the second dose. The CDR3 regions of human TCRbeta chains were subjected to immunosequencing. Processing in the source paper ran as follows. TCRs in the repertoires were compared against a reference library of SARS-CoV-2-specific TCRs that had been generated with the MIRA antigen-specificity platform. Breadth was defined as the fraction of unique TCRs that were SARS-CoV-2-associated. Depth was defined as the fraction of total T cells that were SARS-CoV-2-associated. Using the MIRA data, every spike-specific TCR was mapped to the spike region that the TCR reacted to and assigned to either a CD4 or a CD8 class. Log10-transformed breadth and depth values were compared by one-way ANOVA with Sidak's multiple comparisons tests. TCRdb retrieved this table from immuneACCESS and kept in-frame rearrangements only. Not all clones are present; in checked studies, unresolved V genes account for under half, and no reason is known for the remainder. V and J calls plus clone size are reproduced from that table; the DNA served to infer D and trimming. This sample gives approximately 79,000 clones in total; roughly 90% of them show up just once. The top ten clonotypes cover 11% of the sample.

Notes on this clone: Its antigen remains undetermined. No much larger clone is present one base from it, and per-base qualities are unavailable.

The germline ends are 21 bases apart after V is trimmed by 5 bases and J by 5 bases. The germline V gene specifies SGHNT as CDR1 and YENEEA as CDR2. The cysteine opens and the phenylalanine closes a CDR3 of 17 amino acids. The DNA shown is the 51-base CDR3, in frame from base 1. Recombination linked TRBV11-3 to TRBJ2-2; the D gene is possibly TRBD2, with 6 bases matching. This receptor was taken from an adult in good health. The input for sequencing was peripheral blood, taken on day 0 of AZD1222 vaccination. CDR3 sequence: CASSPRQVGRRTGELFF. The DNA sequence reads TGTGCCAGCAGCCCCCGCCAGGTTGGGAGGCGGACCGGGGAGCTGTTTTTT.